Each of the 28 T cell receptor beta chains below was sequenced from the same sample in a study of Graves' ophthalmopathy and Graves' hyperthyroidism. Amplification of TCR beta CDR3 regions used RNA transcripts. Investigators did first-round RT-PCR with HTBI primers, then second-round multiplex PCR. Each CDR3 protein is one row after TCRdb ran MiXCR on the multiplex PCR reads. The sample lists hundreds of thousands of distinct CDR3 sequences, about a fifth occurring once. Sequencing was performed on peripheral blood. The receptor set was obtained from a woman under 30 with stable Graves' hyperthyroidism. Some clones in this sample may be carry-over from other donors' samples.

This clonotype was seen repeatedly, ten times or more. This chain uses TRBV28 with TRBJ1-6; perhaps TRBD1 as D (5 bases). The CDR3 runs 15 residues. The germline gives CDR1 MDHEN, CDR2 SYDVKM. Trimming cost V 4 bases and J 14 bases, with 21 bases left between them. CDR3 residues: CASSSRDDSLNSLHF. CDR3 in DNA: TGTGCCAGCAGTTCCCGAGACGACAGCCTTAACTCCCTCCACTTT. Drawing the rest from reference TRBV28 and TRBJ1-6, the complete variable domain is DVKVTQSSRYLVKRTGEKVFLECVQDMDHENMFWYRQDPGLGLRLIYFSYDVKMKEKGDIPEGYSVSREKKERFSLILESASTNQTSMYLCASSSRDDSLNSLHFGNGTRLTVT.

This clonotype was recorded once. One end of the junction is discordant with germline, which a read error may explain. The CDR3 DNA is TGTGCCAGCAGCGTTGAGGGCTACGATCAGTACTTC. This translates into CASSVEGYDQYF. The rearrangement uses TRBV7-8 and TRBJ2-7, with a weak D call TRBD2 (5 bases). The V gene's germline CDR1 is SGHVS and CDR2 FQNEAQ. The CDR3 is made up of 12 amino acids.

This clonotype was counted many times. The chain uses TRBV6-1 and TRBJ1-5, with D tentatively TRBD1 (5 bases). The CDR3 has 14 residues. V gave up 6 bases and J gave up 4 bases, with 13 bases separating them. Looked up from germline, CDR1 is MNHNS and CDR2 is SASEGT. For the CDR3, the DNA is TGTGCCAGCAGCGCCGGGACCGTAAATCAGCCCCAGCATTTT. Translated, it gives CASSAGTVNQPQHF.

V is TRBV4-1 and J is TRBJ1-2; D is unclear. The CDR3 has 15 residues. Germline CDR1 and CDR2: MGHRA and YSYEKL. V was shortened by 1 base and J by 8 bases, with 17 bases between the two germline ends. The CDR3 spells CASSQGTGRTGGYTF. The CDR3 DNA is TGCGCCAGCAGCCAAGGAACCGGGAGAACCGGCGGCTACACCTTC.

The chain recombines TRBV12-3 or TRBV12-4 with TRBJ1-6; D is unclear. The CDR3 length is 13 residues. With 6 bases removed from V and 9 bases from J, the gap between germline ends came to 12 bases. CDR3 DNA sequence: TGTGCCAGCAGGTCCCAAACGAGTTCACCCCTCCACTTT. This codes for CASRSQTSSPLHF.

At least ten counts were recorded for this clonotype. J is TRBJ1-5 and V is TRBV2, with D perhaps TRBD1 (6 bases). The V end was cut by 4 bases, the J end by 0 bases, with 13 bases between. This CDR3 has 16 amino acids. Germline V lookup: CDR1 SNHLY, CDR2 FYNNEI. The CDR3 coding sequence is TGTGCCAGCAGTGCTCGGACAGTCTATAGCAATCAGCCCCAGCATTTT. It is translated as CASSARTVYSNQPQHF.

This clonotype was observed many times. The chain has TRBV12-3 or TRBV12-4 and TRBJ2-7; possibly TRBD2 for D (5 bases). This CDR3 contains 13 residues. V lost 8 bases to trimming and J lost 7 bases, with 18 bases between them. CDR3 DNA: TGTGCCAGCCAGGACTCCGATAGGAGTGAGCAGTACTTC. Residues: CASQDSDRSEQYF.

As to this clonotype: Germline and junction disagree at one end, which may indicate a read error. This sequence joins TRBV12-3 or TRBV12-4 and TRBJ2-7; perhaps D is TRBD1 or TRBD2 (5 bases each). The CDR3 has 13 amino acids. Written as DNA, the CDR3 is TGTGCCAGCAGTTGGGGGAACGAATACGAGCAGTGCTTC. Its translation is CASSWGNEYEQCF.

This clonotype came up many times. The chain joins TRBV19 to TRBJ1-1; D is unclear. Trimming took off 5 bases at V and 0 bases at J, with 10 bases between the two ends. The CDR3 totals 14 residues. Per germline, CDR1 LNHDA and CDR2 SQIVND (reference sequence). The CDR3 sequence is CASSFDIMNTEAFF. Written as DNA, the CDR3 is TGTGCCAGTAGTTTTGACATCATGAACACTGAAGCTTTCTTT.

This clonotype appeared many times. V and J are TRBV4-2 and TRBJ1-2; 7 bases map to TRBD1. Trimming at V came to 1 base and at J to 3 bases, leaving 5 bases not matched to a gene. Germline V lookup: CDR1 LGHNA, CDR2 YNFKEQ. This CDR3 comprises 15 residues. Here the CDR3 DNA reads TGTGCCAGCAGCCAAGGAACAGGGGAGGACTATGGCTACACCTTC. Residues: CASSQGTGEDYGYTF.

This clonotype was counted a few times. The chain carries TRBV18 and TRBJ2-5; D remains unclear. V lost 1 base and J lost 2, with 5 bases in between. CDR1 and CDR2 from the germline V gene are KGHSH and LQKENI. The CDR3 has 13 residues. DNA for the CDR3: TGTGCCAGCTCACCACACAAACAAGAGACCCAGTACTTC. This encodes CASSPHKQETQYF.

A note on this clonotype: One junction end disagrees with the germline gene, perhaps due to a read error. The chain couples TRBV12-3 or TRBV12-4 to TRBJ1-1; D not certain. The CDR3 covers 12 residues. As DNA, the CDR3 is TGTGCGAGCAGGTTTGGCCCCTCAGAAGCTTTCTTT. It codes for CASRFGPSEAFF.

This clonotype has ten or more counts. The conserved phenylalanine or tryptophan normally closing the CDR3 is absent here, so this likely arose from a read error. DNA for the CDR3: TGTGCCACCAGTGAAGGAGGACAGGGGGCGATTGGCTACACCTCC. It specifies CATSEGGQGAIGYTS. The rearrangement joins TRBV24-1 to TRBJ1-2, with 11 nucleotides matching TRBD1. The trim removed 4 bases at V and 7 bases at J, leaving 7 bases unmatched. This CDR3 is 15 amino acids long. From germline, CDR1 is KGHDR and CDR2 SFDVKD.

This clonotype was seen a handful of times. V usage is TRBV29-1 and J usage is TRBJ2-1, with D possibly TRBD2 on 7 matching bases. The germline gives CDR1 SQVTM, CDR2 ANQGSEA. This CDR3 contains 13 residues. Trimming removed 5 bases at V and 7 bases at J, with 15 bases between. The CDR3 here is CSVWGGAGNEQFF. The CDR3 nucleotides are TGCAGCGTTTGGGGGGGGGCCGGGAATGAGCAGTTCTTC.

V and J are TRBV19 and TRBJ1-5; TRBD1 is a possible D gene (6 bases). V lost 1 base, J lost 7 bases, and 14 bases lay in between. Germline V lookup: CDR1 LNHDA, CDR2 SQIVND (reference sequence). CDR3 length equals 15 residues. CDR3 DNA: TGTGCCAGTAGTATAGGGCAGGGGATTCGGCAGCCCCAGCATTTT. Its protein is CASSIGQGIRQPQHF.

The sample holds a few counts of this clonotype. This chain uses TRBV4-1 with TRBJ1-2, with 8 bases fitting TRBD1. The V gene end was trimmed by 1 base and the J gene end by 4 bases; junction bases not matched to a gene: 11. Germline CDR1 reads MGHRA; CDR2 reads YSYEKL. The CDR3 is made up of 17 amino acids. The CDR3, as DNA: TGCGCCAGCAGCCAAGTCTACGGACAGGGCTCGATCTATGGCTACACCTTC. It translates to CASSQVYGQGSIYGYTF.

There are many counts of this clonotype. The CDR3 bases are TGCAGTGCCGCGGACAGGGGACGACAACGCACTGAAGCTTTCTTT. This codes for CSAADRGRQRTEAFF. The chain couples TRBV20-1 to TRBJ1-1, with TRBD1 matching 9 bases. The CDR3 is 15 amino acids. V shed 6 bases and J 4 bases; nucleotides not matched to a gene: 12. CDR1 and CDR2 from the germline V gene are DFQATT and SNEGSKA (reference sequence).

CDR3 loop: CASSGTGGGNQPQHF. Here the CDR3 DNA reads TGTGCCAGTAGTGGAACAGGGGGAGGGAATCAGCCCCAGCATTTT. The genes are TRBV19 and TRBJ1-5, with TRBD1 identical over 8 bases. The CDR3 runs to 15 residues. CDR1 LNHDA and CDR2 SQIVND come from the germline V gene (reference sequence). V shed 5 bases and J 4 bases; nucleotides not matched to a gene: 7.

The genes are TRBV5-6 and TRBJ2-5; D possibly corresponds to TRBD2 (6 bases). The V end lost 0 bases, the J end lost 5 bases, and 23 bases lay between the germline ends. Germline values: CDR1 SGHDT, CDR2 YYEEEE. The CDR3 has 18 amino acids. In DNA form, the CDR3 reads TGTGCCAGCAGCTTGGACCAGGTGGGGGGTCGGGTTTTGGAGACCCAGTACTTC. Protein sequence: CASSLDQVGGRVLETQYF. The full variable domain, in which reference TRBV5-6 and TRBJ2-5 provide the parts outside the CDR3, is DAGVTQSPTHLIKTRGQQVTLRCSPKSGHDTVSWYQQALGQGPQFIFQYYEEEERQRGNFPDRFSGHQFPNYSSELNVNALLLGDSALYLCASSLDQVGGRVLETQYFGPGTRLLVL.

At least ten counts were recorded for this clonotype. The chain is built from TRBV20-1 and TRBJ1-5; 9 nucleotides match TRBD1. Germline lookup yields CDR1 DFQATT and CDR2 SNEGSKA (reference sequence). V was pared by 4 bases and J by 4 bases, with 2 bases of the junction left unmatched. This CDR3 is 13 amino acids long. Here the CDR3 reads CSAKTGGNQPQHF. In nucleotides, the CDR3 is TGCAGTGCTAAGACAGGGGGGAATCAGCCCCAGCATTTT.

This clonotype was detected ten times or more. The chain has TRBV6-1 and TRBJ1-2; D is perhaps TRBD1 (6 bases). Trimming removed 5 bases at V and 3 bases at J, with 10 bases between. CDR1 and CDR2 from the germline V gene are MNHNS and SASEGT. This CDR3 is 13 amino acids long. CDR3 region: CASSRTAHYGYTF. CDR3 coding DNA: TGTGCCAGCAGTAGGACAGCCCACTATGGCTACACCTTC.

This clonotype was observed many times. The chain combines TRBV9 with TRBJ2-7, with TRBD1 as a possible D gene (6 bases). There are 14 residues in the CDR3. Germline assignment: CDR1 SGDLS and CDR2 YYNGEE. Trimming pared 2 bases from V and 0 bases from J, leaving 9 bases between. Here the CDR3 reads CASSVRTDSYEQYF. CDR3 DNA: TGTGCCAGCAGCGTCAGGACAGACTCCTACGAGCAGTACTTC.

This clonotype was counted between two and nine times. The chain recombines TRBV5-6 with TRBJ1-1, with D tentatively TRBD1 (5 bases). V gave up 4 bases and J gave up 3 bases, with 13 bases separating them. Germline assignment: CDR1 SGHDT and CDR2 YYEEEE. CDR3 length equals 14 residues. The DNA for the CDR3 is TGTGCCAGCAGCCGTACTGCAGGGTACACTGAAGCTTTCTTT. It is translated as CASSRTAGYTEAFF.

This clonotype was seen many times. V gene TRBV30 combines with J gene TRBJ1-2; 7 bases fit TRBD1. Germline CDR1 GTSNPN, CDR2 SVGIG (reference sequence). This CDR3 contains 13 residues. V gave up 6 bases and J gave up 4 bases; unmatched junction bases: 8. CDR3 DNA sequence: TGTGCCTGCCGACAGGGAGAGTCCTATGGCTACACCTTC. Protein sequence: CACRQGESYGYTF.

The sample holds many counts of this clonotype. V gene TRBV2 combines with J gene TRBJ1-1, with D hard to call. CDR1 and CDR2 from the germline V gene are SNHLY and FYNNEI. Trimming removed 11 bases from V and 1 base from J, with 11 bases in between. The CDR3 runs 12 residues. CDR3 sequence reads: CAVAAGNTEAFF. The CDR3 coding sequence is TGTGCCGTTGCCGCAGGGAACACTGAAGCTTTCTTT.

This clonotype was detected ten times or more. The rearrangement joins TRBV4-1 to TRBJ1-1, with D maybe TRBD1 (5 bases). Trimming removed 6 bases from V and 2 bases from J, with 13 bases in between. In germline, CDR1 is MGHRA, CDR2 YSYEKL. The CDR3 is made up of 14 amino acids. CDR3 sequence: CASRELTVNTEAFF. CDR3 nucleotides: TGCGCCAGCAGGGAGTTGACAGTAAACACTGAAGCTTTCTTT.

Regarding this clonotype: The CDR3 ends on some other residue instead of the conserved phenylalanine or tryptophan, so this is likely a read error. J is TRBJ1-6 and V is TRBV5-8; D is perhaps TRBD1 (5 bases). The germline V and J ends were trimmed by 7 bases and 0 bases, with 11 bases remaining between them. Germline lookup yields CDR1 SGHTS and CDR2 YDEGEE. The CDR3 length is 15 residues. CDR3 in amino acids: CASVEGRSYNSPLHL. The CDR3 nucleotides read TGTGCCAGCGTGGAGGGGCGCTCCTATAATTCACCCCTCCACCTT.

This clonotype was observed a few times. The CDR3 DNA sequence: TGTGCCAGCAGTTTGTCCCCCGGGGCGGGCGGCTACACCTTC. Its protein is CASSLSPGAGGYTF. The genes are TRBV12-3 or TRBV12-4 and TRBJ1-2; weak D call: TRBD1 (5 bases). The V gene lost 3 bases and the J gene lost 8 bases, with 16 bases spanning the gap. The CDR3 extends over 14 amino acids.